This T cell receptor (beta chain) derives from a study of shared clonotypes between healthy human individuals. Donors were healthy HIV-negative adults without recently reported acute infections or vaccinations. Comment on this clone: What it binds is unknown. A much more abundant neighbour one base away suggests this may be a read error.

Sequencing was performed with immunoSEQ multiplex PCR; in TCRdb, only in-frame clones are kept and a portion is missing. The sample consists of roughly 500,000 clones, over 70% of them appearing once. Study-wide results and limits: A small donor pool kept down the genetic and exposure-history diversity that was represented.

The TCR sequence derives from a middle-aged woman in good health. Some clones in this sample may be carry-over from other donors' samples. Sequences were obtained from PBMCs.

The CDR3 DNA reads as TGTGCCAGCAGCTTAGACCTACTGGGTGGGCAGTTCTTC. Amino acids: CASSLDLLGGQFF. The V and J genes are TRBV7-9 and TRBJ2-1; D unclear. This CDR3 has 13 residues. Trimming removed 1 base at V and 12 bases at J, with 13 bases between. Germline assignment: CDR1 SEHNR and CDR2 FQNEAQ (reference sequence).